This TCR beta chain was sequenced during a study of TIL therapy for anti-PD-1-resistant metastatic lung cancer. Background on the study: Tumors had a median PD-L1 proportion score of approximately 5.5%. Most patients had lung adenocarcinoma; several tumors were EGFR-mutant, two ALK-rearranged; half smoked currently or formerly.

Germline V gives CDR1 MNHEY, CDR2 SMNVEV (reference sequence). This CDR3 has 14 residues. Trimming cost V 4 bases and J 5 bases, with 11 bases left between them. Time point: pre-treatment sample, taken before nivolumab and TIL therapy. Pleural nodules or supraclavicular lymph nodes made up most of the excised metastases sampled. Adults with stage 4 NSCLC were enrolled in a phase I trial. The libraries were made with immunoSEQ v3. Libraries were sequenced to 2 million to 2.5 million read pairs (survey) or roughly 4.5-6 million (deep). Libraries were prepared by immunoSEQ multiplex PCR; TCRdb keeps only in-frame clonotypes and omits some of them. The data contain 45,000 to 60,000 clones, 55% to 75% of them seen just once; the ten biggest clones take up approximately 5.6%.

The receptor was isolated from a person aged 25-85 years with non-small cell lung cancer. The chain links TRBV27 to TRBJ1-4; unclear D gene. The sample was tumor tissue, taken at baseline. CDR3 coding DNA: TGTGCCAGCAGTTGGGCTGGCCTAAATGAAAAACTGTTTTTT. Encoded protein: CASSWAGLNEKLFF.